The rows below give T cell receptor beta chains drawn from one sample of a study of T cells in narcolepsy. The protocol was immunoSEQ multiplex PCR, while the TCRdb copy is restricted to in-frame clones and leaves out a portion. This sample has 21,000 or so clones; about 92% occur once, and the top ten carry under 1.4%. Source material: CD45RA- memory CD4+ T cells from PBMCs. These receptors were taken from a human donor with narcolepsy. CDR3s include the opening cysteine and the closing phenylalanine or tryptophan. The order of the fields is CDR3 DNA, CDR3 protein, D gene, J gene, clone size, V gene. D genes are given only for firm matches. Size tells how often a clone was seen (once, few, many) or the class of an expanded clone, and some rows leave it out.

TGTGCCAGCAGCTTTTCACTAGCGGGCCTTAGCACAGATACGCAGTATTTT	CASSFSLAGLSTDTQYF	TRBD2	TRBJ2-3	.	TRBV11-2
TGTGCCAGCAGCCTAACAGGGGACGAGCAGTACTTC	CASSLTGDEQYF	TRBD1	TRBJ2-7	.	TRBV7-9
TGCGCCAGCAGCCCAGGGGTAGCTTTGAGCAATCAGCCCCAGCATTTT	CASSPGVALSNQPQHF	.	TRBJ1-5	.	TRBV5-1
TGCAGCGTTGATGTAACAGGGGCTAGGAATGAGCAGTTCTTC	CSVDVTGARNEQFF	TRBD1	TRBJ2-1	once	TRBV29-1
TGTGCCAGCAGCGCCGGGACAGCGATAAACACCATATATTTT	CASSAGTAINTIYF	TRBD1	TRBJ1-3	.	TRBV2
TGTGCCAGCAGCCAGGGGCAGCCAAGCTCCTACGAGCAGTACTTC	CASSQGQPSSYEQYF	.	TRBJ2-7	.	TRBV7-2
TGCGCCAGCAGCTTGGTGGCAGGGGGTCCCGGGGAGCTGTTTTTT	CASSLVAGGPGELFF	TRBD1	TRBJ2-2	.	TRBV5-1
TGTGCCAGCAGCAGCTGGGGACAGGGGAAAACCTACGAGCAGTACTTC	CASSSWGQGKTYEQYF	TRBD1	TRBJ2-7	.	TRBV11-2
TGTGCCAGCAGCGGGGGACAGGGGGCGAAGGAGACCCAGTACTTC	CASSGGQGAKETQYF	TRBD1	TRBJ2-5	once	TRBV5-4
TGCAGCGTGGATTCCGGGACTAGCACTTACTCCTACAATGAGCAGTTCTTC	CSVDSGTSTYSYNEQFF	TRBD2	TRBJ2-1	.	TRBV29-1
TGTGCCACCAGCAGAGATAGGTGGGACAGTTTGAACACTGAAGCTTTCTTT	CATSRDRWDSLNTEAFF	TRBD1	TRBJ1-1	.	TRBV15